This T cell receptor (beta chain) is from a study of cytomegalovirus exposure and HLA in healthy donors. Concerning this clone: Its antigen is not identified.

Regarding the study as a whole: Researchers counted around 180 TCR beta chains as cytomegalovirus-associated. Usually a TCR sequence was rare, but some public TCRs were found in many donors. Roughly even sequencing depth across donors was the assumption behind the presence/absence analyses. Per a prior analysis, the majority of TCR beta V segments were productive roughly 87% or roughly 30% of the time.

The PCR was carried out with 60 Vbeta primers and 13 Jbeta primers. Generated by immunoSEQ multiplex PCR, the TCRdb table keeps only in-frame clones and is missing some. The data contain approximately 90,000 clones, roughly 79% of them seen just once; the ten biggest clones take up 1.4%. CDR1 is LNHNV, CDR2 YYDKDF, per germline (reference sequence). Trimming removed 1 base at V and 9 bases at J, with 18 bases between. This CDR3 is built from 15 residues. This chain uses TRBV15 with TRBJ2-5; possible D gene TRBD2, 7 bases. The sequence derives from a male donor in good health and CMV-seronegative. The sample comprised PBMCs. CDR3 in amino acids: CATSRVGGAPGAQYF. The DNA for the CDR3 is TGTGCCACCAGCAGAGTGGGGGGGGCCCCAGGGGCCCAGTACTTC.